The clone carrying this TCR beta chain was observed a single time. These data originate in a study of cytomegalovirus exposure and HLA in healthy donors. The wider study: The same platform as the roughly 670 first-cohort repertoires was used for the roughly 130 validation repertoires, a later analysis reported.

TCRdb's table, derived via immunoSEQ multiplex PCR, lists solely in-frame clones and lacks some. The sample lists approximately 82,000 clones, around 95% occurring once. Germline values: CDR1 LNHDA, CDR2 SQIVND (reference sequence). The CDR3 runs 14 residues. With 4 bases removed from V and 0 bases from J, the gap between germline ends came to 9 bases. The chain joins TRBV19 to TRBJ1-1; D remains unclear. The sample consisted of PBMCs. The sequence was collected from a woman younger than 30 in good health and CMV-seronegative. CDR3 DNA sequence: TGTGCCAGTAGTACTTACAGCTTGAACACTGAAGCTTTCTTT. This translates into CASSTYSLNTEAFF.